This entry lists 5 T cell receptor beta chains sequenced from one sample in a study of regulatory T cells in long-lasting Graves disease. In building TCR beta libraries, iRepertoire HTBI primers were used together with Arm-PCR of CDR3 regions. TCRdb independently ran MiXCR on the multiplex PCR reads; one entry per CDR3 protein. In the table there are fewer than 400,000 distinct CDR3 sequences, roughly 18% of which are singletons. As for time point: newly diagnosed GD, antithyroid drugs for less than 3 months. The TCR library was made from RNA that had been extracted from PBMCs in TRIzol. Specimen: peripheral blood mononuclear cells (PBMCs), collected at new diagnosis, from a patient treated with antithyroid drugs. Receptor source: a female donor with Graves disease.

The gene calls are TRBV7-9 and TRBJ2-5, with 7 bases fitting TRBD2. The CDR3 extends over 14 amino acids. The junction had 9 bases not matched to a gene; V was cut back by 4 bases and J by 7 bases. Looked up from germline, CDR1 is SEHNR and CDR2 is FQNEAQ (reference sequence). CDR3 nucleotides: TGTGCCAGCAGCTCCCCCGACCAGCGGGGGACCCAGTACTTC. Its translation is CASSSPDQRGTQYF.

This clonotype was seen ten or more times. This chain joins TRBV10-1 and TRBJ2-7, with a possible D match to TRBD2 (5 bases). Germline values: CDR1 WNHNN, CDR2 SYGVQD (reference sequence). Trimming removed 2 bases from V and 6 bases from J, with 11 bases in between. The CDR3 is made up of 13 amino acids. Written as DNA, the CDR3 is TGCGCCAGCAGTGAGGAGGAGGAGAGCGAGCAGTACTTC. Its translation: CASSEEEESEQYF.

The chain couples TRBV18 to TRBJ1-3, with D uncertain. Trimming pared 2 bases from V and 4 bases from J, leaving 21 bases between. Germline CDR1 is KGHSH and CDR2 is LQKENI. The CDR3 has 18 residues. CDR3 protein: CASSPSPLGPTSGNTIYF. Written as DNA, the CDR3 is TGTGCCAGCTCACCATCACCTCTCGGACCCACGTCAGGAAACACCATATATTTT.

The V gene is TRBV11-2, the J gene TRBJ1-2; D is ambiguous. The germline V gene encodes CDR1 SGHAT and CDR2 FQNNGV. The CDR3 runs to 13 residues. Trimming left V 5 bases short and J 0 bases short, with 7 bases between. The CDR3 DNA follows: TGTGCCAGCAGCCCGACAACTAACTATGGCTACACCTTC. The encoded protein is CASSPTTNYGYTF. The complete variable domain, with remaining parts taken from reference TRBV11-2 and TRBJ1-2, reads EAGVAQSPRYKIIEKRQSVAFWCNPISGHATLYWYQQILGQGPKLLIQFQNNGVVDDSQLPKDRFSAERLKGVDSTLKIQPAKLEDSAVYLCASSPTTNYGYTFGSGTRLTVV.

Points on this clonotype: The conserved phenylalanine or tryptophan normally closing the CDR3 is absent here, so this likely arose from a read error. The DNA is omitted, as the CDR3 cannot be located on it reliably, and the CDR3 follows TCRdb's listing. J is TRBJ1-5 and V is TRBV11-2; the table gives TRBD1 as D, unverified against the DNA. CDR1 SGHAT and CDR2 FQNNGV come from the germline V gene. The CDR3 region is 14 residues in length, termini included. The CDR3 protein is CASSLQGEGQPPHI.